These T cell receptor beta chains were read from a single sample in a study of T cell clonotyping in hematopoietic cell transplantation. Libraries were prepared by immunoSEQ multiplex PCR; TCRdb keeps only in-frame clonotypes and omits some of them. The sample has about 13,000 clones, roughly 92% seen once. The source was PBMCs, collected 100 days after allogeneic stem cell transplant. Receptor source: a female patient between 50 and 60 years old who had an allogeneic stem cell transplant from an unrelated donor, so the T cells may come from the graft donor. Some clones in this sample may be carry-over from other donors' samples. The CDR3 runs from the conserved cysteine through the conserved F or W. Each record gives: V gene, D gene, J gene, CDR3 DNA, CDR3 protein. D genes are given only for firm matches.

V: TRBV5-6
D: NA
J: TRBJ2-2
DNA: TGTGCCAGCAGCCTTTTCGAGGCCTCCGGGGAGCTGTTTTTT
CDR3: CASSLFEASGELFF

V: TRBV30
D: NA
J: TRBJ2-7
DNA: TGTGCCTGGACCCGCGGAGCCTCCCCCTACGAGCAGTACTTC
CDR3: CAWTRGASPYEQYF

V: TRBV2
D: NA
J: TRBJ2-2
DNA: TGTGCCAGCAGTCCTGTAATGAACACCGGGGAGCTGTTTTTT
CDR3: CASSPVMNTGELFF

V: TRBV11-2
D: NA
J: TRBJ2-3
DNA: TGTGCCAGCAGCCCAGACCCCGGGGGAGATACGCAGTATTTT
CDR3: CASSPDPGGDTQYF

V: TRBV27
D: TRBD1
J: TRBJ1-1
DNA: TGTGCCAGCAAAGGGGGCCCGAACACTGAAGCTTTCTTT
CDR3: CASKGGPNTEAFF

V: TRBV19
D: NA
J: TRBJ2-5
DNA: TGTGCCAGTAGTATTGGGCCAGGGTTTAAAGAGACCCAGTACTTC
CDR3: CASSIGPGFKETQYF

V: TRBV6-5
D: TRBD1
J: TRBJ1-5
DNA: TGTGCCAGCAGTTACGGACAGGGCAATCAGCCCCAGCATTTT
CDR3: CASSYGQGNQPQHF

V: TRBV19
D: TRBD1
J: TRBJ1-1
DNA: TGTGCCAGTAGTGGGACAGGGTACGGAACTGAAGCTTTCTTT
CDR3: CASSGTGYGTEAFF

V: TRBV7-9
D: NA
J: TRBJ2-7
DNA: TGTGCCAGCAGCTTAGCCTTACAGTCGATGATGGACTTC
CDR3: CASSLALQSMMDF

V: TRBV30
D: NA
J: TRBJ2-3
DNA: TGTGCCTGGAGTAACGTTTGGGGGTTTGGAGATACGCAGTATTTT
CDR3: CAWSNVWGFGDTQYF

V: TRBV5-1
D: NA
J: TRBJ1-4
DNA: TGCGCCAGCAGCTTGGAAGGGACGAATGAAAAACTGTTTTTT
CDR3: CASSLEGTNEKLFF

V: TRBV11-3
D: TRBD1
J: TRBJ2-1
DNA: TGTGCCAGCAGCTCGGGACAGGGTGGGTTGTACAATGAGCAGTTCTTC
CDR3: CASSSGQGGLYNEQFF

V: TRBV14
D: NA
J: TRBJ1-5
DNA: TGTGCCAGCAGCCCACTGGACGGGACTCAGCCCCAGCATTTT
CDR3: CASSPLDGTQPQHF

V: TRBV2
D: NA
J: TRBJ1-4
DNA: TGTGCCAGCAGTGATAGATCAACTAATGAAAAACTGTTTTTT
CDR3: CASSDRSTNEKLFF